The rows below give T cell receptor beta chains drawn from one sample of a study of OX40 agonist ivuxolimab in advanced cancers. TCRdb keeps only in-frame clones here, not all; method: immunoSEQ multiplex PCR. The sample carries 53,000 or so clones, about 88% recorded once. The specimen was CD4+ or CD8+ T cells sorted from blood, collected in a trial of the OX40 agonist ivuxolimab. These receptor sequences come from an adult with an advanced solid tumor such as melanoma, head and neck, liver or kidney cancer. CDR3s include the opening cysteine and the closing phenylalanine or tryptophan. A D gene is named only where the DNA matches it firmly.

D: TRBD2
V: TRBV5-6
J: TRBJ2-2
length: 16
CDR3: CASSALSGRAVGELFF
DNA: TGTGCCAGCAGCGCACTTAGTGGGAGGGCCGTCGGGGAGCTGTTTTTT

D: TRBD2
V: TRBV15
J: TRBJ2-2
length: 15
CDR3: CATSPGVAGTGELFF
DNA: TGTGCCACCAGCCCCGGGGTAGCGGGCACCGGGGAGCTGTTTTTT

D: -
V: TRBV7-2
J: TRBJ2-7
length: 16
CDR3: CASSLASGGGSYEQYF
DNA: TGTGCCAGCAGCTTAGCGTCCGGGGGTGGCTCCTACGAGCAGTACTTC

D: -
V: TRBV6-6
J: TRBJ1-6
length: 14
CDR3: CASRGTPGNSPLHF
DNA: TGTGCCAGCAGAGGGACTCCTGGTAATTCACCCCTCCACTTT

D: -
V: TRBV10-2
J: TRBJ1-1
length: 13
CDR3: CASRPSGLTEAFF
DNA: TGCGCCAGCAGGCCCTCAGGGCTTACTGAAGCTTTCTTT

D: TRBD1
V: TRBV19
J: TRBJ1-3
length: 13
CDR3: CASSTGGGNTIYF
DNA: TGTGCCAGCTCGACAGGGGGCGGAAACACCATATATTTT

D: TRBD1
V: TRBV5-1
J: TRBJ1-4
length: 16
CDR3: CASSPVYRGQNEKLFF
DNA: TGCGCCAGCAGCCCCGTGTACAGGGGGCAAAATGAAAAACTGTTTTTT

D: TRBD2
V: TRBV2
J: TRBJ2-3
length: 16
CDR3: CASRPPGLAGVDTQYF
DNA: TGTGCCAGCAGGCCTCCGGGACTAGCGGGAGTGGATACGCAGTATTTT

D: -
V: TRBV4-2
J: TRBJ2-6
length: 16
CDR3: CASSQDWLSGANVLTF
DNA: TGTGCCAGCAGCCAAGATTGGCTCTCTGGGGCCAACGTCCTGACTTTC

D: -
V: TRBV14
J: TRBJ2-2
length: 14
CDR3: CASSRGGETGELFF
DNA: TGTGCCAGCAGTCGAGGAGGTGAAACCGGGGAGCTGTTTTTT

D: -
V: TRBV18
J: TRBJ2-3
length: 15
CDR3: CASSPQAGLTDTQYF
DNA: TGTGCCAGCTCACCACAAGCGGGTCTCACAGATACGCAGTATTTT

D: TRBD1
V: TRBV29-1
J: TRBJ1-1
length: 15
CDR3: CSVARPGQGRTEAFF
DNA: TGCAGCGTTGCCAGGCCCGGACAGGGGAGAACTGAAGCTTTCTTT

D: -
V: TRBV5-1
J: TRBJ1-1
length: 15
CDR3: CASSLGLRLGAEAFF
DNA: TGCGCCAGCAGCTTGGGGCTGCGCCTTGGAGCTGAAGCTTTCTTT

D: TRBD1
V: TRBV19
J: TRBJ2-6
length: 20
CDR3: CASSTGQGKLVNSGANVLTF
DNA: TGTGCCAGTAGTACTGGACAGGGGAAGTTAGTAAACTCTGGGGCCAACGTCCTGACTTTC

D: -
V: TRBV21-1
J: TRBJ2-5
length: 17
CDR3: CASSIGAAGGAGETQYF
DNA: TGTGCCAGCAGTATAGGGGCCGCAGGGGGCGCAGGAGAGACCCAGTACTTC

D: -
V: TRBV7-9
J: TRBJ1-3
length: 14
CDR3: CASNYGDYGNTIYF
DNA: TGTGCCAGCAACTACGGGGATTACGGAAACACCATATATTTT

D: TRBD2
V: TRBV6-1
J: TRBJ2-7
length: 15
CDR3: CASSEKASGRNEQYF
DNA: TGTGCCAGCAGTGAAAAGGCTAGCGGGAGGAACGAGCAGTACTTC